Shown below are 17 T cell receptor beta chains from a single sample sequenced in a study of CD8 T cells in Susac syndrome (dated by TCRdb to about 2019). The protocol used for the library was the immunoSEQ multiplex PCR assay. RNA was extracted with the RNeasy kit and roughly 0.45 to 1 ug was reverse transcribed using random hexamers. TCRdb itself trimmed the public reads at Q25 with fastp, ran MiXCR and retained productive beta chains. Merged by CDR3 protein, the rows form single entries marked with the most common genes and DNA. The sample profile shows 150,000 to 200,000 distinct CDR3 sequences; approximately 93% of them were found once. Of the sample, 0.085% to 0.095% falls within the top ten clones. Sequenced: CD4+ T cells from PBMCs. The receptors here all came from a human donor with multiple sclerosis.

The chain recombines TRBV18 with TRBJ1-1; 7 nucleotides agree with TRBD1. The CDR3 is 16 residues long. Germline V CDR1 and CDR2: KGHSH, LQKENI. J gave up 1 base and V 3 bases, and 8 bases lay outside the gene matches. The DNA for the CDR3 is TGTGCCAGCTCACCGACCGGACAGGTGGGGAACACTGAAGCTTTCTTT. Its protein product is CASSPTGQVGNTEAFF.

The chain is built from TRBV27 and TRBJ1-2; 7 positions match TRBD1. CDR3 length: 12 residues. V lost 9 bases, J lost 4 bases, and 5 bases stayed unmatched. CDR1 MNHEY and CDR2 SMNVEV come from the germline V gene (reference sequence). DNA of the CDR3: TGTGCCAGTAAGACAGGGATCTATGGCTACACCTTC. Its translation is CASKTGIYGYTF.

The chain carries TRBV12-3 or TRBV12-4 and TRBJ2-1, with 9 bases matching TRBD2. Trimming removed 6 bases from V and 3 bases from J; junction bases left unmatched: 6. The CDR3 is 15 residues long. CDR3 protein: CASRLGLASYNEQFF. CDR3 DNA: TGTGCCAGCAGGCTCGGACTAGCGAGCTACAATGAGCAGTTCTTC.

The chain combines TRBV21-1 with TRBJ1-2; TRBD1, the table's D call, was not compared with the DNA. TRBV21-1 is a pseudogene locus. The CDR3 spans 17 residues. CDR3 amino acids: CASSKITWDRDGYGYTF. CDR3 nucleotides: TGTGCCAGCAGCAAAATAACTTGGGACAGGGATGGCTATGGCTACACCTTC.

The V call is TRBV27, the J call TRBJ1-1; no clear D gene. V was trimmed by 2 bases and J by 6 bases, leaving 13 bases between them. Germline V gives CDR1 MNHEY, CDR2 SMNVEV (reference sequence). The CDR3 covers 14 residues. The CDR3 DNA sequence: TGTGCCAGCAGTTTAACCGGCTCGACTTCTGAAGCTTTCTTT. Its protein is CASSLTGSTSEAFF.

CDR3 amino acids: CATSRDTGGAYQETQYF. As DNA, the CDR3 is TGTGCCACCAGCAGAGACACAGGGGGCGCCTACCAAGAGACCCAGTACTTC. The V gene is TRBV15, the J gene TRBJ2-5; 9 bases map to TRBD1. The CDR3 loop spans 17 amino acids. CDR1 LNHNV and CDR2 YYDKDF come from the germline V gene (reference sequence). V lost 0 bases, J lost 0 bases, and 5 bases stayed unmatched.

CDR3 residues: CAWKGQYNYGYTF. The CDR3 nucleotides read TGTGCCTGGAAAGGACAGTACAACTATGGCTACACCTTC. V usage is TRBV30 and J usage is TRBJ1-2, with a possible D match to TRBD1 (6 bases). V lost 4 bases, J lost 2 bases, and 11 bases lay in between. The CDR3 runs to 13 residues. From germline, CDR1 is GTSNPN and CDR2 SVGIG (reference sequence).

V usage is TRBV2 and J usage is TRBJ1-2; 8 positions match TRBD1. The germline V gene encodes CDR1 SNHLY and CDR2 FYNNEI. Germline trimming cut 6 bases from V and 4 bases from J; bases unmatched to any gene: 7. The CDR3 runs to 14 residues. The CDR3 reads CASRGMDRAYGYTF. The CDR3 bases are TGTGCCAGCAGGGGAATGGACAGGGCCTATGGCTACACCTTC.

CDR3 sequence reads: CASSVLIGSSYEQYF. For the CDR3, the DNA is TGTGCCAGCAGCGTCCTAATCGGTAGCTCCTACGAGCAGTACTTC. The chain links TRBV7-8 to TRBJ2-7; D gene uncertain. Germline lookup yields CDR1 SGHVS and CDR2 FQNEAQ. The CDR3 is 15 amino acids. Trimming shortened V by 5 bases and J by 0 bases, and 14 bases separated the two germline ends.

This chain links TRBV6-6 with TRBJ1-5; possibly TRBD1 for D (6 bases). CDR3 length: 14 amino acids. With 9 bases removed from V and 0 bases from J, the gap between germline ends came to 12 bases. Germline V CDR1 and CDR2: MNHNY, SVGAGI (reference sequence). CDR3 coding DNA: TGTGCCAGTGTTCACAGGGATAGCAATCAGCCCCAGCATTTT. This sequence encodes CASVHRDSNQPQHF.

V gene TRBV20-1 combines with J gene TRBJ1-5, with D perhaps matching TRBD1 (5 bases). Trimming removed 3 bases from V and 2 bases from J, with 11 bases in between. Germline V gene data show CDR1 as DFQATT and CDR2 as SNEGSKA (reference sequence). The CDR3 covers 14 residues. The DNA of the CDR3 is TGCAGTGCTAGTTCGGGACGTGGCAATCAGCCCCAGCATTTT. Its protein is CSASSGRGNQPQHF.

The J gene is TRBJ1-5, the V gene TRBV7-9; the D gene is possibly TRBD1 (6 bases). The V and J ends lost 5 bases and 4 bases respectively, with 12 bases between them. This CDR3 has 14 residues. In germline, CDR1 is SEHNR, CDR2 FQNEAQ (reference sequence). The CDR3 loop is CASSLQGRNQPQHF. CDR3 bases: TGTGCCAGCAGCCTGCAGGGGCGAAATCAGCCCCAGCATTTT.

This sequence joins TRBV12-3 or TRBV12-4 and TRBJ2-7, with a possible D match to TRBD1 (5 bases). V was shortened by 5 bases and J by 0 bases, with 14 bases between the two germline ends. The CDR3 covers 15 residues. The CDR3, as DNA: TGTGCCAGCAGTCACGGACAAACTCACTCCTACGAGCAGTACTTC. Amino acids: CASSHGQTHSYEQYF.

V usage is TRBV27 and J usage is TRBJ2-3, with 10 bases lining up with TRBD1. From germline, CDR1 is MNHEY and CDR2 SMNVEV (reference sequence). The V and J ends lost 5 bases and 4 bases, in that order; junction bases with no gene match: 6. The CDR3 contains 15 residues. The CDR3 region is CASSDRGHVSDTQYF. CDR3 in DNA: TGTGCCAGCAGTGACAGGGGGCACGTGTCAGATACGCAGTATTTT.

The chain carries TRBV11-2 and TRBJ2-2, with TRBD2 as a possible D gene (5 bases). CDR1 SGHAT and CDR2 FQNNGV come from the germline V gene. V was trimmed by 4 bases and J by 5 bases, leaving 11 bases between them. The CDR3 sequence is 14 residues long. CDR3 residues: CASSSGTPTGELFF. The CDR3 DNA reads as TGTGCCAGCAGCTCGGGAACCCCGACCGGGGAGCTGTTTTTT.

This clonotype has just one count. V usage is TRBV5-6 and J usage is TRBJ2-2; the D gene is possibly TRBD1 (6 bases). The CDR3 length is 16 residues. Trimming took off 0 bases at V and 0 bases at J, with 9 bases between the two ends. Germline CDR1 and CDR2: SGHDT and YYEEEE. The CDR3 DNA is TGTGCCAGCAGCTTGGGGACAGCACCGAACACCGGGGAGCTGTTTTTT. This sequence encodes CASSLGTAPNTGELFF.

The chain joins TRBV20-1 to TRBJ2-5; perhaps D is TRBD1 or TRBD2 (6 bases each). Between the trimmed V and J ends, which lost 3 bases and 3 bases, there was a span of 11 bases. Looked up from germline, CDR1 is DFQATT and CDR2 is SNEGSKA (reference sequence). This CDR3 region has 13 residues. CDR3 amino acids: CSARKGGEETQYF. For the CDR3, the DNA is TGCAGTGCTAGGAAGGGGGGAGAAGAGACCCAGTACTTC.